The 2 T cell receptor beta chains reported below all come from one sample, sequenced in a study of cytomegalovirus exposure and HLA in healthy donors. Sequenced by immunoSEQ multiplex PCR; TCRdb stores in-frame clones only, minus some. This table has 150,000 to 200,000 clones, more than 75% appearing once. The sample comprised PBMCs. The receptors derive from a man between 18 and 29 years old in good health and CMV-seronegative.

The sample holds one count of this clone. The gene calls are TRBV4-1 and TRBJ2-5; TRBD2 matches at 7 bases. The CDR3 is 14 amino acids. Germline V gene sequence: CDR1 MGHRA, CDR2 YSYEKL. After removal of 1 base from V and 2 bases from J, the junction contained 1 base not matched to a gene. The CDR3 DNA reads TGCGCCAGCAGCCAAGCTAGCGGACAAGAGACCCAGTACTTC. Amino acids: CASSQASGQETQYF.

The J gene is TRBJ1-5, the V gene TRBV5-1, with no clear D. Germline lookup yields CDR1 SGHRS and CDR2 YFSETQ. The CDR3 loop spans 14 amino acids. Trimming took 4 bases from V and 10 from J, leaving 18 bases between them. CDR3 bases: TGCGCCAGCAGCGTCCAGGATCGGTCCGGACCCCAGCATTTT. Encoded protein: CASSVQDRSGPQHF.